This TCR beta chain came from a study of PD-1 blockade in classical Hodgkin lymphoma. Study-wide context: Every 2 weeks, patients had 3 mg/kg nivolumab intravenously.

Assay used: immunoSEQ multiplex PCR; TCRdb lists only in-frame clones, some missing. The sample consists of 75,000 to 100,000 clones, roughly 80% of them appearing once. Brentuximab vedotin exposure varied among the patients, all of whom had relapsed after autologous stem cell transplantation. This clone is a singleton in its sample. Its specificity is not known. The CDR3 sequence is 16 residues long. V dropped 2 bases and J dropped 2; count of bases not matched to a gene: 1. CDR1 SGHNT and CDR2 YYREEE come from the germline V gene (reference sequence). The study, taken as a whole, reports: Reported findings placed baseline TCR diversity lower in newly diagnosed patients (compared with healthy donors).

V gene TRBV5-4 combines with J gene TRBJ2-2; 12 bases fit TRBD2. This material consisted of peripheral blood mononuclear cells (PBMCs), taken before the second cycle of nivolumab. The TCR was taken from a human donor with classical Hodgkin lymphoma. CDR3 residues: CASSLLAGGNTGELFF. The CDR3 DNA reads TGTGCCAGCAGCTTACTAGCGGGGGGAAACACCGGGGAGCTGTTTTTT.